The rows below give T cell receptor beta chains drawn from one sample of a study of OX40 agonist ivuxolimab in advanced cancers. Assay used: immunoSEQ multiplex PCR; TCRdb lists only in-frame clones, some missing. The table shows over 60,000 clones, with over 75% occurring only once. The sequenced sample was CD4+ or CD8+ T cells sorted from blood, obtained in a trial of the OX40 agonist ivuxolimab. These receptors came from an adult with an advanced solid tumor such as melanoma, head and neck, liver or kidney cancer. CDR3s include the opening cysteine and the closing phenylalanine or tryptophan. D genes are given only for firm matches.

j_gene,len,d_gene,v_gene,CDR3aa
TRBJ2-4,17,-,TRBV19,CASSIGGTPLAKNIQYF
TRBJ1-1,11,-,TRBV10-3,CAIQSTAEAFF
TRBJ2-6,15,-,TRBV7-9,CASSLSDSGANVLTF
TRBJ1-1,11,-,TRBV2,CASSGRDLAFF
TRBJ2-7,14,-,TRBV4-2,CASSPRRGSYEQYF
TRBJ2-1,16,TRBD2,TRBV19,CASSPGTSGAYNEQFF
TRBJ2-1,13,-,TRBV2,CASKQPPHNEQFF
TRBJ2-5,14,-,TRBV5-1,CASSLIGPQETQYF
TRBJ2-5,14,TRBD2,TRBV15,CATSLAGGRETQYF
TRBJ1-2,14,TRBD1,TRBV10-3,CAINPSTGGSGYTF
TRBJ2-1,13,-,TRBV5-4,CASSLGTDNEQFF
TRBJ1-4,17,TRBD1,TRBV5-6,CASSPGQGVLENEKLFF
TRBJ2-1,17,TRBD1,TRBV11-1,CASSPRQGNALHNGQFF
TRBJ1-1,14,-,TRBV7-3,CASSLRGGHTEAFF
TRBJ2-1,15,-,TRBV27,CASRFLTGAYNEQFF
TRBJ2-2,14,-,TRBV19,CASSIGGTAGELFF
TRBJ1-2,12,-,TRBV28,CASSFSGFGYTF